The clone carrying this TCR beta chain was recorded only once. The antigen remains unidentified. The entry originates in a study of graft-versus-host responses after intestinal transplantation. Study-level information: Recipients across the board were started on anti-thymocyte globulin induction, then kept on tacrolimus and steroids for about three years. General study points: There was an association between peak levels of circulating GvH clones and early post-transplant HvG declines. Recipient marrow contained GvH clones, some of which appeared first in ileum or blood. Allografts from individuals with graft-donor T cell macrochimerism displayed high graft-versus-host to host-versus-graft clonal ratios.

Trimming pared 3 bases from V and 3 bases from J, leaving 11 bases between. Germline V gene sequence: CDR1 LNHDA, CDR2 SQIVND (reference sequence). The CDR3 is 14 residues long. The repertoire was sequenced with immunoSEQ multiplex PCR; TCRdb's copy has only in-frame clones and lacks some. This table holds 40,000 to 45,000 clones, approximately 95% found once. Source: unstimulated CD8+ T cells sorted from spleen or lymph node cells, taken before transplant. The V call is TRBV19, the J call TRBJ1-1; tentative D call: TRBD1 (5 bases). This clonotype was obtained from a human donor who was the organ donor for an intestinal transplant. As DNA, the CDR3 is TGTGCCAGTAGTATCGACAGCCCCTACACTGAAGCTTTCTTT. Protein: CASSIDSPYTEAFF.